This T cell receptor (beta chain) is drawn from a study of molecular identifiers for immune sequencing clone quantification. Study-wide context: Replicates partitioned RNA from approximately 20,000 or 98,000 naive CD8 cells into five parts, sequencing four.

Whole-study results and caveats: Jurkat TCR RNA spiked in from one cell reportedly remained identifiable amid about a million naive cells. In cases of identical TCR molecules sharing a barcode, highly expanded clone sizes could be underestimated. Clones above 20 RNA copies contained over 97% of effector molecules but under 1% of naive ones.

The germline V gene has CDR1 SGHTA and CDR2 FQGNSA. The V end lost 2 bases, the J end lost 3 bases, and 14 bases lay between the germline ends. The CDR3 spans 16 residues. Of note for this clonotype: Antigen: not known.

TCRdb reprocessed the PCR reads with MiXCR, giving one entry per CDR3 protein. The data show around 43,000 distinct CDR3 sequences, 15% to 20% seen once. Input material: naive CD8+ T cells from blood, with Jurkat cell RNA spiked in. Subset reported: FACS-sorted CD8+CD4-CCR7+CD45RA+ naive T cells. This TCR derives from a human donor in good health. Some libraries in this study had Jurkat cell RNA spiked in. The chain is built from TRBV7-2 and TRBJ2-1, with D unresolved. The CDR3 nucleotides read TGTGCCAGCAGCTTAAACCCGGTGACTGTCTACAATGAGCAGTTCTTC. Encoded protein: CASSLNPVTVYNEQFF.